This TCR beta chain was captured by sequencing in a study of T cell repertoires in cytomegalovirus infection. General study results and limits: Cumulative public TCR beta family frequency identified CMV carriers with the relevant HLA.

The CDR3 has 15 residues. The V gene's germline CDR1 is ENHRY and CDR2 SYGVKD. V was cut by 2 bases and J by 6 bases, with 17 bases left in between. For this clonotype: Its antigen is currently unknown.

MiXCR was run by TCRdb on the reads, yielding one entry per CDR3 protein. The table has more than 150,000 distinct CDR3 sequences, over 15% seen once; the top ten hold around a sixth. Sequenced input: CD8+ T cells from PBMCs. This clonotype was sampled from a human donor in good health (CMV status not recorded). Some clones in this sample may be carry-over from other donors' samples. The chain has TRBV10-3 and TRBJ2-7; the D gene is possibly TRBD2 (6 bases). DNA of the CDR3: TGTGCCATCAGTGAGAGGAGGGAACTTTTAGGCGAGCAGTACTTC. Its translation is CAISERRELLGEQYF.